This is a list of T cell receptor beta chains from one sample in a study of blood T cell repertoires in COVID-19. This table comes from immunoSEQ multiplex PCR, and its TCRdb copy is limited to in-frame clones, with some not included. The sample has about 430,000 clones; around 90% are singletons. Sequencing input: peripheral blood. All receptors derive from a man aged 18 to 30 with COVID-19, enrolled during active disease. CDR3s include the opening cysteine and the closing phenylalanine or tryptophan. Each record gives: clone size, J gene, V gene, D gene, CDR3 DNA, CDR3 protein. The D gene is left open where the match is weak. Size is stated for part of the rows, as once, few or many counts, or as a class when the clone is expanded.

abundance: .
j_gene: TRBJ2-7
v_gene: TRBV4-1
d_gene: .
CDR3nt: TGCGCCAGCAGCCAAGATGGGCGCGAGCAGTACTTC
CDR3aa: CASSQDGREQYF

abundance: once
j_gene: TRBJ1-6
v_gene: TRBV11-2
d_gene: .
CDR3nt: TGTGCCAGCAGCTTAGAGTTCTTCTCACCCCTCCACTTT
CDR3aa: CASSLEFFSPLHF

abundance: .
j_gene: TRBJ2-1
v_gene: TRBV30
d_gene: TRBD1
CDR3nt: TGTGCCTGGAGTTCGGGACAGGGGGACAATGAGCAGTTCTTC
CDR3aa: CAWSSGQGDNEQFF

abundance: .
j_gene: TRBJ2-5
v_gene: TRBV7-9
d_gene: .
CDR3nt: TGTGCCAGCAGCTCGCCCCGGGGACAAGAGACCCAGTACTTC
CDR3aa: CASSSPRGQETQYF

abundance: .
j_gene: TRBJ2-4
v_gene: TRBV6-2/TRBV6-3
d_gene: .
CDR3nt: TGTGCCAGCAGTGAGGAACAGGGCTGGACCAAAAACATTCAGTACTTC
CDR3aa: CASSEEQGWTKNIQYF

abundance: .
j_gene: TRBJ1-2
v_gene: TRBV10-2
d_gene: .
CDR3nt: TGCGCCAGCAACCTAGGAGCCGACTATGGCTACACCTTC
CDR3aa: CASNLGADYGYTF

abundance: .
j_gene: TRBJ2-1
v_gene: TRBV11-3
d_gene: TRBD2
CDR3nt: TGTGCCAGCAGCCCGTCATGGCGGGGGGCTGTGGATGAGCAGTTCTTC
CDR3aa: CASSPSWRGAVDEQFF

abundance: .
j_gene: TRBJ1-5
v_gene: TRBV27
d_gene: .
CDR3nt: TGTGCCAGCAGTTTATATGGGGGGGCAGGGCAGCCCCAGCATTTT
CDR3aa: CASSLYGGAGQPQHF

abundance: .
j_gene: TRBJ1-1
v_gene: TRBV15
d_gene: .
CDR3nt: TGTGCCACCAGCGGGGGGGCCGGAGAGAGGGTGAACACTGAAGCTTTCTTT
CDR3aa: CATSGGAGERVNTEAFF

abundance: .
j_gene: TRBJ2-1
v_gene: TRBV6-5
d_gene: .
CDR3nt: TGTGCCAGCAGCCCCAGGGTCTACAATGAGCAGTTCTTC
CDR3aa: CASSPRVYNEQFF

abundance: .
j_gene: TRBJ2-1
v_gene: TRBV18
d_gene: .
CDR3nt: TGTGCCAGCTCACCACCCGGGACAAATCGACTAGCTTCGCCGAATGAGCAGTTCTTC
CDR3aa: CASSPPGTNRLASPNEQFF

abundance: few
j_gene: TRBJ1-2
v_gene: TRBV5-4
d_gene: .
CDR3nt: TGTGCCAGCAGCTTAACCGGGACAAACTATGGCTACACCTTC
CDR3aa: CASSLTGTNYGYTF

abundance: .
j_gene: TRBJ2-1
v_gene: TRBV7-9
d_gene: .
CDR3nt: TGTGCCAGCAGCTTAGCAGGGGTTCGTAGGAATGAGCAGTTCTTC
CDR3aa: CASSLAGVRRNEQFF

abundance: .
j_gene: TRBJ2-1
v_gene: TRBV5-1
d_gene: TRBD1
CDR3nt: TGCGCCAGCAGCACGGGACAGGGAAGGTCGTTAGCCGTCTACAATGAGCAGTTCTTC
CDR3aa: CASSTGQGRSLAVYNEQFF

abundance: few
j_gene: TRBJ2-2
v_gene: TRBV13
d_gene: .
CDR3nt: TGTGCCAGCAGCTCCACTATCACCGGGGAGCTGTTTTTT
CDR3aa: CASSSTITGELFF

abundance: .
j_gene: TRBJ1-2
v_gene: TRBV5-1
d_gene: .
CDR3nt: TGCGCCAGCAGCTGGAACCAAGGGGGAGTAATTTATGGCTACACCTTC
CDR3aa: CASSWNQGGVIYGYTF

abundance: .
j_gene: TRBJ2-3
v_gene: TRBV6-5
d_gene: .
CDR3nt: TGTGCCAGCGGGGCGGCTTCAAGCACAGATACGCAGTATTTT
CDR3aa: CASGAASSTDTQYF

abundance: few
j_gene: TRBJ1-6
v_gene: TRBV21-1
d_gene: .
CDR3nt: TGTGCCAGCACTCATTCAGGGTTGCATAATTCACCCCTCCACTTT
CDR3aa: CASTHSGLHNSPLHF

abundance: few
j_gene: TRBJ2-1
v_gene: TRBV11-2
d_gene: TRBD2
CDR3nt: TGTGCCAGCAGCTTCCGGCTACTAGCGGGGGAGGGAGAGCAGTTCTTC
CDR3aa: CASSFRLLAGEGEQFF

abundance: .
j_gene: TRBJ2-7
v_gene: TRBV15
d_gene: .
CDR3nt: TGTGCCACCAGCAGAGACACCTACGAGCAGTACTTC
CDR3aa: CATSRDTYEQYF

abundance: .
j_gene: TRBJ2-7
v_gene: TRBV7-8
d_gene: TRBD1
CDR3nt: TGTGCCAGCAGTTTCACAGGGGTCCACTCCTACGAGCAGTACTTC
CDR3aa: CASSFTGVHSYEQYF

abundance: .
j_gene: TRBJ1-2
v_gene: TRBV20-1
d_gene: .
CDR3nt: TGCAGTTTCAAGTCGGGGTATGGCTACACCTTC
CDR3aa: CSFKSGYGYTF

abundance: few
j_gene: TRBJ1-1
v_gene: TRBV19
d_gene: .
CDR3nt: TGTGCCAGTAGGACTGCCTTCAGGGGGAACACTGAAGCTTTCTTT
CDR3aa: CASRTAFRGNTEAFF

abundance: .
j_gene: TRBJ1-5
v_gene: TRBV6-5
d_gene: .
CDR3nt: TGTGCCAGCAGTTACTCACGTCAGGGGAACAATCAGCCCCAGCATTTT
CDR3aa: CASSYSRQGNNQPQHF

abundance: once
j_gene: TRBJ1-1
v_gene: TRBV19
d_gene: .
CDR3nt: TGTGCCAGTACTATTGGGGGGACTGAAGCTTTCTTT
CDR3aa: CASTIGGTEAFF

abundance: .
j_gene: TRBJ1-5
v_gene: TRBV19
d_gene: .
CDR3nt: TGTGCCACAGCCTCAACGGGGAATAGCAATCAGCCCCAGCATTTT
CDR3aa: CATASTGNSNQPQHF

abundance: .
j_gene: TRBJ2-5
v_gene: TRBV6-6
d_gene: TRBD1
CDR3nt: TGTGCCAGCAGTCCGGGACAGACAGAGACCCAGTACTTC
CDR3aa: CASSPGQTETQYF

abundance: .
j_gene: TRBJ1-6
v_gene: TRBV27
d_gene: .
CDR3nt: TGTGCCAGCAGTTTCGGACAAGATTCACCCCTCCACTTT
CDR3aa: CASSFGQDSPLHF

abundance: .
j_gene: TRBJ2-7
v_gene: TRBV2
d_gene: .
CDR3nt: TGTGCCACCGTAACAGGGAACCCCTACGAGCAGTACTTC
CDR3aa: CATVTGNPYEQYF

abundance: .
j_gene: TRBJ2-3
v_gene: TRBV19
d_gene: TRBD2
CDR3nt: TGTGCCAGTAGGTCCCTAGCGGGAGGGCCAGATACGCAGTATTTT
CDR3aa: CASRSLAGGPDTQYF

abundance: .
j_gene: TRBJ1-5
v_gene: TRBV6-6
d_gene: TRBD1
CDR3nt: TGTGCCAGCAGCCCGGGACAGGCAATACAGCCCCAGCATTTT
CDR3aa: CASSPGQAIQPQHF

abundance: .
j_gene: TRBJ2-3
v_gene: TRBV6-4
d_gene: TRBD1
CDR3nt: TGTGCCAGCAGTGACCTGACAGGGGGCGGAGATACGCAGTATTTT
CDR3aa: CASSDLTGGGDTQYF

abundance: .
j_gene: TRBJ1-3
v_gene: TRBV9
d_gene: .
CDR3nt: TGTGCCAGCAGCGGTGGACACACTGGAAACACCATATATTTT
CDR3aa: CASSGGHTGNTIYF

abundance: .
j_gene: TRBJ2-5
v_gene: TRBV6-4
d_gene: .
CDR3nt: TGTGCCAGCAGGCCGAGACTGTTGGAGACCCAGTACTTC
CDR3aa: CASRPRLLETQYF

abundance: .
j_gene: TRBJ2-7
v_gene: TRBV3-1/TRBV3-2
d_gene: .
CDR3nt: TGTGCCAGCAGCCAAGATAGGCTAGCTTTGGAGCAGTACTTC
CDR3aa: CASSQDRLALEQYF

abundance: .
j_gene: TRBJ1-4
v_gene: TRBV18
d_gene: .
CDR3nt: TGTGCCAGCTCGCGACCGGGTGGCGGAACTAATGAAAAACTGTTTTTT
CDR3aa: CASSRPGGGTNEKLFF

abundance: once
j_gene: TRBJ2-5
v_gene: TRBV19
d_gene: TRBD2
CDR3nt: TGTGCCAGTAGTACCCGACTAGCGGGAGGGGGGGAGACCCAGTACTTC
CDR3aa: CASSTRLAGGGETQYF

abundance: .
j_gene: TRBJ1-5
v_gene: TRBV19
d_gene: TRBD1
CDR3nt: TGTGCCAGTAGTCCTTACAGGGGTTATAGCAATCAGCCCCAGCATTTT
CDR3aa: CASSPYRGYSNQPQHF

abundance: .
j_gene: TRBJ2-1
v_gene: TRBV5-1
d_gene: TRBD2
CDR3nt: TGCGCCAGCAGTTACGGACTAGCGGGACGAAGCTCCTACAATGAGCAGTTCTTC
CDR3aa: CASSYGLAGRSSYNEQFF

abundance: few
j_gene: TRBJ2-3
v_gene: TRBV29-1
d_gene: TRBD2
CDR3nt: TGCAGCGTTGGCGGGAGGAGCACAGATACGCAGTATTTT
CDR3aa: CSVGGRSTDTQYF

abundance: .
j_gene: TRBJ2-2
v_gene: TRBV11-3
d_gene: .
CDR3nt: TGTGCCAGCAGCTTACAGGGAACGAACACCGGGGAGCTGTTTTTT
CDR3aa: CASSLQGTNTGELFF

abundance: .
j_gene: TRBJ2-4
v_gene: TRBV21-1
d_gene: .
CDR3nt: TGTGCCAGCAGACCACATCCCTGGCTAGCGGGTACCACCAAAAACATTCAGTACTTC
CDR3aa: CASRPHPWLAGTTKNIQYF

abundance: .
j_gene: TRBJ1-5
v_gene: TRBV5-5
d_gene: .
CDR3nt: TGTGCCAGCAGCCCCAGGCCCGATCAGCCCCAGCATTTT
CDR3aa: CASSPRPDQPQHF

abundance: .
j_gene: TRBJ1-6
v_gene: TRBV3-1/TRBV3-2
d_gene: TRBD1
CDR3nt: TGTGCCAGCAGCCAAGTGCTGACAGGGCCTAATTCACCCCTCCACTTT
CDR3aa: CASSQVLTGPNSPLHF

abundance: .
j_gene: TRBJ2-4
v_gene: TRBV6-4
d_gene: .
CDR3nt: TGTGCCAGCGGAGACCTGGGAGGTGTAGAAAACATTCAGTACTTC
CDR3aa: CASGDLGGVENIQYF

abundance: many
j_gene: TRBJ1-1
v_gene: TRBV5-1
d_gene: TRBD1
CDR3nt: TGCGCCAGCAGCCCCGGACAGGAGGGAGCTTTCTTT
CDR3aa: CASSPGQEGAFF

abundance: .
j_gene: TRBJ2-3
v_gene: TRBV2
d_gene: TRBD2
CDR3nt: TGTGCCAGCAGTGATCAGCGGGGGGCCACAGATACGCAGTATTTT
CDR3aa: CASSDQRGATDTQYF

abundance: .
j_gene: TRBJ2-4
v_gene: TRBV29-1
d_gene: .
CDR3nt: TGCAGCGTTGTTCGAAGTGGAGGAAACATTCAGTACTTC
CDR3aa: CSVVRSGGNIQYF